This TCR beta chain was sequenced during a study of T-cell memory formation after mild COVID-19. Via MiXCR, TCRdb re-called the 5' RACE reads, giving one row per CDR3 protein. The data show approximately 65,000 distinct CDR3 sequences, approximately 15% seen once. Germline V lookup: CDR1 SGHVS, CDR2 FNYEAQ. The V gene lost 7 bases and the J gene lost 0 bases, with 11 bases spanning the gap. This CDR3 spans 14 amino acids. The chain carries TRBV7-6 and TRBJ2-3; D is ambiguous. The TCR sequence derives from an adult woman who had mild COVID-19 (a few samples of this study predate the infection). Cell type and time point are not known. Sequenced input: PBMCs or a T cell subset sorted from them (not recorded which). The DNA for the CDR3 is TGTGCCAGCATCCCCACGGAAAGCACAGATACGCAGTATTTT. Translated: CASIPTESTDTQYF. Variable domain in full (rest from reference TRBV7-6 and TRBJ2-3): GAGVSQSPRYKVTKRGQDVALRCDPISGHVSLYWYRQALGQGPEFLTYFNYEAQQDKSGLPNDRFSAERPEGSISTLTIQRTEQRDSAMYRCASIPTESTDTQYFGPGTRLTVL.